This T cell receptor beta chain was sequenced in a study of immune characterization of retroperitoneal liposarcoma. In TCRdb, the PCR reads were re-called with MiXCR into one record per CDR3 protein. The table lists under 11,000 distinct CDR3 sequences, approximately 24% of them singletons. Per the germline V gene, CDR1 is MNHNY and CDR2 is SVGAGI (reference sequence). CDR3 length: 17 amino acids. Losses at the gene ends were 7 bases for V and 2 bases for J; bases not matched to a gene: 13. This clonotype was seen at least ten times. The sample consisted of blood. The sequence was obtained from a female donor with retroperitoneal liposarcoma. The chain uses TRBV6-6 and TRBJ2-2; 7 bases line up with TRBD2. Here the CDR3 reads CASKVSLAEINTGELFF. CDR3 nucleotide sequence: TGTGCCAGCAAGGTCTCCCTAGCGGAGATAAACACCGGGGAGCTGTTTTTT.